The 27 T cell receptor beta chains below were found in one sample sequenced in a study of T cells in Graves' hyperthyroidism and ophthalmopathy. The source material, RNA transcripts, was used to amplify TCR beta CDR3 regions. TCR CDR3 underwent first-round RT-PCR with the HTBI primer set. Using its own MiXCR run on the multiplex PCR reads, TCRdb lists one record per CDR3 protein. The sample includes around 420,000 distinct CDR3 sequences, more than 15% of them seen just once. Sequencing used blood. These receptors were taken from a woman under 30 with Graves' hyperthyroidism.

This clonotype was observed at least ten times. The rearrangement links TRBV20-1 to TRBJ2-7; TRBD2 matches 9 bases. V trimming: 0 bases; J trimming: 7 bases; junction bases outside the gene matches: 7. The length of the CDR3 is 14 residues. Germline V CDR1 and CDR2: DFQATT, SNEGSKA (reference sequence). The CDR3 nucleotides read TGCAGTGCTAGAGACCTAGCGGGACCTTTAGAGCAGTACTTC. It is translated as CSARDLAGPLEQYF.

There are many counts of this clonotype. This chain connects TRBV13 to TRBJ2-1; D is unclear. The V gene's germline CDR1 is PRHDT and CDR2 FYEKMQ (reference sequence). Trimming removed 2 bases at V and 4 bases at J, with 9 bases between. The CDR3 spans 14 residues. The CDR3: CASSLRPPYNEQFF. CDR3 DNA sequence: TGTGCCAGCAGCTTACGCCCCCCATACAATGAGCAGTTCTTC.

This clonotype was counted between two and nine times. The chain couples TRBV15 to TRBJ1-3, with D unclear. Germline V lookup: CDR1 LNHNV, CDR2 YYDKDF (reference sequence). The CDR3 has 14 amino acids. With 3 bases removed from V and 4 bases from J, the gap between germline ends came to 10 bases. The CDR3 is CATSSQIKGNTIYF. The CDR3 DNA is TGTGCCACCAGCAGCCAGATAAAGGGAAACACCATATATTTT.

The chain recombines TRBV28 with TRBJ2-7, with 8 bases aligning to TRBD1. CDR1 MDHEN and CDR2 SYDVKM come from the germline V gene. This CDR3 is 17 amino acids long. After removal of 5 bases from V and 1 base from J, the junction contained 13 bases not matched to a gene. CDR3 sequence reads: CASSASTGASLSYEQYF. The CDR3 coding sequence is TGTGCCAGCAGTGCATCGACAGGGGCCTCACTATCCTACGAGCAGTACTTC. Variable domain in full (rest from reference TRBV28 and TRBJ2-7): DVKVTQSSRYLVKRTGEKVFLECVQDMDHENMFWYRQDPGLGLRLIYFSYDVKMKEKGDIPEGYSVSREKKERFSLILESASTNQTSMYLCASSASTGASLSYEQYFGPGTRLTVT.

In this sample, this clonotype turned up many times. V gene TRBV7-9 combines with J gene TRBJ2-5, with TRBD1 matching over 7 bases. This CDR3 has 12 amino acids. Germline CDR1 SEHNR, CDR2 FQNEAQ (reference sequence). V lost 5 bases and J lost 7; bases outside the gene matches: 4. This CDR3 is CASSPPGGTQYF. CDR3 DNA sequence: TGTGCCAGCAGCCCCCCAGGGGGGACCCAGTACTTC. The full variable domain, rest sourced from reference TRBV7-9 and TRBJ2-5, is DTGVSQNPRHKITKRGQNVTFRCDPISEHNRLYWYRQTLGQGPEFLTYFQNEAQLEKSRLLSDRFSAERPKGSFSTLEIQRTEQGDSAMYLCASSPPGGTQYFGPGTRLLVL.

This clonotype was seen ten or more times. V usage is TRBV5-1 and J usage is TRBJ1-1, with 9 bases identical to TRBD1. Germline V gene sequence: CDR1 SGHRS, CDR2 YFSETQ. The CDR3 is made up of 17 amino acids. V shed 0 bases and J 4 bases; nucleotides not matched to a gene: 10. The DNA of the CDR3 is TGCGCCAGCAGCTTGGAGGGCACAGGGGGCGTGGGCACTGAAGCTTTCTTT. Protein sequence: CASSLEGTGGVGTEAFF.

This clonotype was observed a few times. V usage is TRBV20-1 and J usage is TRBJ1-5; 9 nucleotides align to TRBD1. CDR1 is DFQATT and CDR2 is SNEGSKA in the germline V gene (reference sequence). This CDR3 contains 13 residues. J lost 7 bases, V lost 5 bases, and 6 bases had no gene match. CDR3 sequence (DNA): TGCAGTGCTGTGGACAGGGGCGGGCAGCCCCAGCATTTT. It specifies CSAVDRGGQPQHF.

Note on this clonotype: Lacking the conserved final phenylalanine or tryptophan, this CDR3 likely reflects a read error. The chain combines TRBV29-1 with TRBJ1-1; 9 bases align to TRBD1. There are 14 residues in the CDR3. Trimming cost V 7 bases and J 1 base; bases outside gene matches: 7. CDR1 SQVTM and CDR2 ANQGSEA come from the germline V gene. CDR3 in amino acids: CSAHRTGANTEAFL. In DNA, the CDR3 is TGCAGCGCCCATCGGACAGGGGCGAACACTGAAGCTTTCCTT.

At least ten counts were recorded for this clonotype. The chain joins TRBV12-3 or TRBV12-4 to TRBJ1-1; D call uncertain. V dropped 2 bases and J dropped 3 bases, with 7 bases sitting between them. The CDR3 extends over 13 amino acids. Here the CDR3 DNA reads TGTGCCAGCAGTTTAATCTTTGACACTGAAGCTTTCTTT. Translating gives CASSLIFDTEAFF.

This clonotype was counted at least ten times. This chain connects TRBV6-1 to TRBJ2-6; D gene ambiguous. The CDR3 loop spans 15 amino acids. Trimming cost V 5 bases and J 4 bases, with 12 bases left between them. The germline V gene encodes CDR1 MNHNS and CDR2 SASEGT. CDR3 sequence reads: CASSRGRPGANVLTF. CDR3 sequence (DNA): TGTGCCAGCAGTCGAGGACGGCCAGGGGCCAACGTCCTGACTTTC.

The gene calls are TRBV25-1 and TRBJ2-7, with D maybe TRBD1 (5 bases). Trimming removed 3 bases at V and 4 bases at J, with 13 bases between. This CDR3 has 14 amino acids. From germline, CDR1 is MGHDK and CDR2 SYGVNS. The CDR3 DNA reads TGTGCCAGCAGTGAGTACAGGATAAGTTACGAGCAGTACTTC. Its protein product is CASSEYRISYEQYF.

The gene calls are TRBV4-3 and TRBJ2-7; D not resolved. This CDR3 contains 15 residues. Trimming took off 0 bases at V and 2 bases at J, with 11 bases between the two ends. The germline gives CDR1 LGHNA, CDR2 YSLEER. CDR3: CASSQDRLDTYEQYF. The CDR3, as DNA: TGCGCCAGCAGCCAAGATCGGTTGGATACCTACGAGCAGTACTTC.

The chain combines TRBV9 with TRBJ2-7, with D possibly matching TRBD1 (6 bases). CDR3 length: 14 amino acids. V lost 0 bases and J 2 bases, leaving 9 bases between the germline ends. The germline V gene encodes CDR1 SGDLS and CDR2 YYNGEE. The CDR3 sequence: CASSVGTDPYEQYF. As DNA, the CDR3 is TGTGCCAGCAGCGTAGGGACAGACCCCTACGAGCAGTACTTC.

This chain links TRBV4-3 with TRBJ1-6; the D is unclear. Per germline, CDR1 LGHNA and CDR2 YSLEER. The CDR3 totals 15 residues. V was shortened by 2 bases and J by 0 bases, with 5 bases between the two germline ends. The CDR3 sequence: CASSQRSSYNSPLHF. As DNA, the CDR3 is TGCGCCAGCAGCCAACGGAGCTCCTATAATTCACCCCTCCACTTT.

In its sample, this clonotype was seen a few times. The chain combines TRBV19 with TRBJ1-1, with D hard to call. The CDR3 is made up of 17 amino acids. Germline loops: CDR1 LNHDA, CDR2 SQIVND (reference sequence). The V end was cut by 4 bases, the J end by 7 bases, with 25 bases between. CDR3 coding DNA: TGTGCCAGTAGTACAGTCGGGGAACCCGGGGAAACTGATGAAGCTTTCTTT. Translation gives CASSTVGEPGETDEAFF.

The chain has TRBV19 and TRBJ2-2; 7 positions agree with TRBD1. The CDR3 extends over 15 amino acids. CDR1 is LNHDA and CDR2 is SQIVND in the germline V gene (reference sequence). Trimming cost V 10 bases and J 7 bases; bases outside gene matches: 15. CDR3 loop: CATFIRRQGFGELFF. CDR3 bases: TGTGCCACCTTTATCCGCCGACAGGGCTTCGGGGAGCTGTTTTTT.

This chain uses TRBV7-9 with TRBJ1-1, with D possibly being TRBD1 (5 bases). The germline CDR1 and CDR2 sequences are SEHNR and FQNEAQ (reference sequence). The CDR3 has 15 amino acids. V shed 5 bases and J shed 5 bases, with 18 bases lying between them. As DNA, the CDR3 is TGTGCCAGCAGCGGTGGACACCCGGGTGGGACTGAAGCTTTCTTT. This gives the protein CASSGGHPGGTEAFF.

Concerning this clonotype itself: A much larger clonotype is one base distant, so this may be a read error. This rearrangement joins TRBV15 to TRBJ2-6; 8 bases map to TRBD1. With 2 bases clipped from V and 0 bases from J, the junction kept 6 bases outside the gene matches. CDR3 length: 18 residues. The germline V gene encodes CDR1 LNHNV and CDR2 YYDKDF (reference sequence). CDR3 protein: CATSRKTGDVSGANVLTF. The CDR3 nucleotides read TGTGCCACCAGCAGAAAGACAGGGGATGTCTCTGGGGCCAACGTCCTGACTTTC.

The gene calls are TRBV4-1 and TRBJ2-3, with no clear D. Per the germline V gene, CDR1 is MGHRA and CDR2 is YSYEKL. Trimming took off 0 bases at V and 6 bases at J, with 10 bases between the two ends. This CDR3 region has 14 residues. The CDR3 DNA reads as TGCGCCAGCAGCCAAGAAGGATTCACCGATACGCAGTATTTT. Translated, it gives CASSQEGFTDTQYF.

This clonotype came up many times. The CDR3 here is CSARTDTEAFF. The CDR3 DNA reads TGCAGTGCTAGAACAGACACTGAAGCTTTCTTT. The chain uses TRBV20-1 and TRBJ1-1, with D uncertain. In germline, CDR1 is DFQATT, CDR2 SNEGSKA (reference sequence). V was shortened by 2 bases and J by 3 bases, with 4 bases between the two germline ends. The CDR3 is 11 residues long.

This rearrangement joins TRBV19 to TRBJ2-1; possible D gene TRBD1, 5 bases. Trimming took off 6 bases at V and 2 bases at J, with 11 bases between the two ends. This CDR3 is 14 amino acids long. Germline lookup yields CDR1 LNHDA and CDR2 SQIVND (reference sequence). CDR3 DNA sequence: TGTGCCAGTAGAAAAGGGGTTCCCTACAATGAGCAGTTCTTC. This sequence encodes CASRKGVPYNEQFF.

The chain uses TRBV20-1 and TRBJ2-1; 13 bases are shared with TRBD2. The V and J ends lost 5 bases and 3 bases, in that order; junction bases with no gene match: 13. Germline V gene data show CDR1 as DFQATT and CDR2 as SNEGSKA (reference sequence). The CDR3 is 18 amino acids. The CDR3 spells CSASGGTSGVTYYNEQFF. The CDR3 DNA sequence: TGCAGTGCTTCGGGGGGGACTAGCGGGGTTACATACTACAATGAGCAGTTCTTC.

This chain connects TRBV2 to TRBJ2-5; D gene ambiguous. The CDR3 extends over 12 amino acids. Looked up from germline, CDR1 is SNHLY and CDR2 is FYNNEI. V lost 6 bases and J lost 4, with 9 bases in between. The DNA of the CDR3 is TGTGCCAGCAGGCTCTTTGGAGAGACCCAGTACTTC. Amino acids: CASRLFGETQYF.

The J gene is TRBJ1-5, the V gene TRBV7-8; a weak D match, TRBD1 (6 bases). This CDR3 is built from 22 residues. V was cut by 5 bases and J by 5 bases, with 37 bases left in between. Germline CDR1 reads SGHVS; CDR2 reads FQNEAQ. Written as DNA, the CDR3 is TGTGCCAGCAGCCCCAGCCGCCCCCGAACAGCCCCCGAACAGGGCTCGGATCAGCCCCAGCATTTT. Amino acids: CASSPSRPRTAPEQGSDQPQHF.

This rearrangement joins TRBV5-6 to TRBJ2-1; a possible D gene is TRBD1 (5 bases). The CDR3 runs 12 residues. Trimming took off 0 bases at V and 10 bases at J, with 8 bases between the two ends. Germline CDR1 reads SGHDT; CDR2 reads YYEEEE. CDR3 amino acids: CASSLGGWEQFF. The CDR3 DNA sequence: TGTGCCAGCAGCTTGGGGGGCTGGGAGCAGTTCTTC.

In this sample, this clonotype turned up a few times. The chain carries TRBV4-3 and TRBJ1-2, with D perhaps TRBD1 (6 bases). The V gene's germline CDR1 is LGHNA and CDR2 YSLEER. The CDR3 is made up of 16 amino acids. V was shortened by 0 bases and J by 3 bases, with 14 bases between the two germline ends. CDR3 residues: CASSQEQGQAYYGYTF. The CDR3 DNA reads TGCGCCAGCAGCCAAGAACAGGGCCAAGCGTACTATGGCTACACCTTC.

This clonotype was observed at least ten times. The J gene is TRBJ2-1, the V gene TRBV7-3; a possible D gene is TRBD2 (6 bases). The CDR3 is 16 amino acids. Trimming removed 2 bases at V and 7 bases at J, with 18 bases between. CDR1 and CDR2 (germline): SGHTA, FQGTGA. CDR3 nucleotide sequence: TGTGCCAGCAGCTTAGGAGGGCGAGGGATTCTGAATGAGCAGTTCTTC. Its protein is CASSLGGRGILNEQFF. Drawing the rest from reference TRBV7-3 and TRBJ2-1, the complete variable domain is GAGVSQTPSNKVTEKGKYVELRCDPISGHTALYWYRQSLGQGPEFLIYFQGTGAADDSGLPNDRFFAVRPEGSVSTLKIQRTERGDSAVYLCASSLGGRGILNEQFFGPGTRLTVL.